The next 13 T cell receptor beta chains were all read from a single sample in a study of regulatory T cells in long-lasting Graves disease. iRepertoire HTBI primers and Arm-PCR of CDR3 regions built TCR beta libraries. TCRdb itself ran the multiplex PCR reads through MiXCR, one entry per CDR3 protein. The repertoire holds almost 350,000 distinct CDR3 sequences, with about 20% as singletons. Time point specified: persistent/refractory GD, antithyroid drugs over 5 years with positive TRAb. TCR sequences were obtained from RNA taken from PBMCs. The specimen comprised peripheral blood mononuclear cells (PBMCs), sampled when the disease was refractory, from a patient treated with antithyroid drugs. The receptors derive from a female donor with Graves disease.

This clonotype has only a few counts. This chain links TRBV24-1 with TRBJ1-5; D uncertain. This CDR3 contains 14 residues. Germline CDR1 reads KGHDR; CDR2 reads SFDVKD. V dropped 7 bases and J dropped 3 bases, with 12 bases sitting between them. The CDR3 spells CATSPVGNNQPQHF. The CDR3 DNA follows: TGTGCCACCAGCCCTGTGGGAAACAATCAGCCCCAGCATTTT.

The rearrangement uses TRBV4-3 and TRBJ2-3; 12 bases align to TRBD1. Judging by the DNA end, TRBJ2-5 fits better; the J call may be wrong. Germline V gene sequence: CDR1 LGHNA, CDR2 YSLEER. The CDR3 totals 15 residues. The CDR3 DNA reads TGCGCCAGCAGCACCGGGACAGGGGGCCGAGAGACCCAGTACTTC. This gives the protein CASSTGTGGRETQYF.

This clonotype was counted ten times or more. V is TRBV12-3 or TRBV12-4 and J is TRBJ1-4; 11 bases map to TRBD1. This CDR3 spans 15 amino acids. Trimming removed 4 bases from V and 7 bases from J; junction bases left unmatched: 5. This CDR3 reads CASSSVGTGGEKLFF. CDR3 DNA: TGTGCCAGCAGTTCCGTCGGGACAGGGGGTGAAAAACTGTTTTTT.

This clonotype was recorded only once. A much larger clone is a single base away; this may be a read error. V and J are TRBV12-3 or TRBV12-4 and TRBJ1-6, with D possibly being TRBD1 (5 bases). Trimming stripped 4 bases from V and 10 bases from J, with 14 bases between. The CDR3 has 14 residues. CDR3 DNA: TGTGCCAGCAGTTGGACATGGTACAACTCACCCCTCCACTTT. Translation gives CASSWTWYNSPLHF.

This clonotype was seen a few times. The chain has TRBV18 and TRBJ1-5; no clear D gene. CDR1 KGHSH and CDR2 LQKENI come from the germline V gene. V lost 6 bases and J 6 bases, leaving 18 bases between the germline ends. The CDR3 is 15 amino acids. CDR3 nucleotide sequence: TGTGCCAGCTCCGAAGTAACAGAAGACCCTCAGCCCCAGCATTTT. Residues: CASSEVTEDPQPQHF.

This clonotype appeared many times. The genes are TRBV28 and TRBJ2-3, with 8 bases identical to TRBD2. Germline CDR1 is MDHEN and CDR2 is SYDVKM. Unmatched junction bases numbered 4, after V lost 3 bases and J lost 2 bases. This CDR3 spans 15 amino acids. The CDR3 loop reads CASSFSGAATDTQYF. CDR3 DNA: TGTGCCAGCAGTTTTAGCGGGGCCGCCACAGATACGCAGTATTTT.

This clonotype has at least ten counts. V is TRBV6-1 and J is TRBJ2-2; maybe TRBD1 (6 bases). The V and J ends lost 7 bases and 5 bases respectively, with 20 bases between them. This CDR3 contains 16 residues. Per the germline V gene, CDR1 is MNHNS and CDR2 is SASEGT. The CDR3 spells CASTLGRGQWTGELFF. The CDR3 nucleotides read TGTGCCAGCACTCTAGGCCGGGGACAATGGACCGGGGAGCTGTTTTTT.

V usage is TRBV9 and J usage is TRBJ2-6, with unresolved D. Deletions cut 0 bases from V and 0 bases from J, with 7 bases between. Per germline, CDR1 SGDLS and CDR2 YYNGEE. The CDR3 has 16 amino acids. The DNA for the CDR3 is TGTGCCAGCAGCGTAGATCCCACCTCTGGGGCCAACGTCCTGACTTTC. Translating it yields CASSVDPTSGANVLTF.

The chain is built from TRBV5-1 and TRBJ2-5, with 11 nucleotides matching TRBD1. Germline CDR1 reads SGHRS; CDR2 reads YFSETQ. This CDR3 is built from 17 residues. With V trimmed by 4 bases and J by 4 bases, 12 bases remained unmatched. CDR3 residues: CASSPGSRTGGGETQYF. The CDR3 bases are TGCGCCAGCAGCCCGGGGTCAAGGACAGGGGGCGGAGAGACCCAGTACTTC. The full variable domain, with the rest looked up from reference TRBV5-1 and TRBJ2-5, is KAGVTQTPRYLIKTRGQQVTLSCSPISGHRSVSWYQQTPGQGLQFLFEYFSETQRNKGNFPGRFSGRQFSNSRSEMNVSTLELGDSALYLCASSPGSRTGGGETQYFGPGTRLLVL.

This clonotype was counted a few times. Mismatch with germline at one junction end may stem from a read error. V gene TRBV7-7 combines with J gene TRBJ2-7; 7 bases map to TRBD1. CDR1 SSHAT and CDR2 FNYEAQ come from the germline V gene (reference sequence). The CDR3 totals 13 residues. The CDR3 is CASSDTGVCEQYF. In DNA, the CDR3 is TGTGCTAGCAGCGACACAGGGGTTTGCGAGCAGTACTTC. Variable domain in full (rest from reference TRBV7-7 and TRBJ2-7): GAGVSQSPRYKVTKRGQDVTLRCDPISSHATLYWYQQALGQGPEFLTYFNYEAQPDKSGLPSDRFSAERPEGSISTLTIQRTEQRDSAMYRCASSDTGVCEQYFGPGTRLTVT.

There are many counts of this clonotype. The chain recombines TRBV3-1 with TRBJ1-1; D not resolved. Between the trimmed V and J ends, which lost 6 bases and 0 bases, there was a span of 8 bases. This CDR3 is built from 13 residues. Germline values: CDR1 LGHDT, CDR2 YNNKEL (reference sequence). Here the CDR3 DNA reads TGTGCCAGCAGAGAGTTTCTGAACACTGAAGCTTTCTTT. It translates to CASREFLNTEAFF. The full variable domain, in which reference TRBV3-1 and TRBJ1-1 provide the parts outside the CDR3, is DTAVSQTPKYLVTQMGNDKSIKCEQNLGHDTMYWYKQDSKKFLKIMFSYNNKELIINETVPNRFSPKSPDKAHLNLHINSLELGDSAVYFCASREFLNTEAFFGQGTRLTVV.

This clonotype was observed at least ten times. V and J are TRBV12-3 or TRBV12-4 and TRBJ1-5, with 7 bases identical to TRBD1. The J segment lost 5 bases and the V segment lost 3 bases, leaving 1 base of the junction unmatched. This CDR3 is built from 13 residues. For the CDR3, the DNA is TGTGCCAGCAGTTTTAGGGGGCATCAGCCCCAGCATTTT. This translates into CASSFRGHQPQHF.

Worth noting for this clonotype: A read error likely explains this, since a far larger clone differs by one base. The V gene is TRBV6-1, the J gene TRBJ2-2; possible D gene TRBD2, 5 bases. The germline gives CDR1 MNHNS, CDR2 SASEGT. The CDR3 loop spans 11 amino acids. The CDR3 DNA sequence: TGTGCCAGCAGTCTCACCGGGGAGCCGTTTTTT. It translates to CASSLTGEPFF.